The source of this T cell receptor beta chain is a study of regulatory T cells in long-lasting Graves disease. Study details: Newly diagnosed Graves' patients had taken antithyroid drugs under 3 months. Whole-study findings and limits: Preferential use of TRBV28, TRBJ1-2 and TRBJ2-5 was seen in persistent disease.

V gave up 4 bases and J gave up 3 bases, with 14 bases separating them. Per germline, CDR1 LGHDT and CDR2 YNNKEL (reference sequence). CDR3 length: 15 residues. The authors built TCR beta libraries using iRepertoire HTBI primers and Arm-PCR of CDR3 regions. TCRdb reprocessed the multiplex PCR reads via MiXCR and lists one record per CDR3 protein. In the table there are over 500,000 distinct CDR3 sequences, about 15% of which are singletons. The table lists this clonotype with many counts. As yet, its antigen is unknown. Time point specified: newly diagnosed GD, antithyroid drugs for less than 3 months. The TCR library was made from RNA that had been extracted from PBMCs in TRIzol. These data also formed part of another study, on T cells in Graves' hyperthyroidism and ophthalmopathy. This second study notes: In the first-round RT-PCR of the TCR CDR3, the HTBI primer set was used.

This chain links TRBV3-1 with TRBJ2-3, with D possibly TRBD2 on 5 matching bases. The TCR sequence derives from a young man with Graves disease. The sample here was peripheral blood mononuclear cells (PBMCs), taken at new diagnosis, from a patient treated with antithyroid drugs. The CDR3, as DNA: TGTGCCAGCAGCCCCCGACTAAGCGCAACAGATACGCAGTATTTT. Translating it yields CASSPRLSATDTQYF.